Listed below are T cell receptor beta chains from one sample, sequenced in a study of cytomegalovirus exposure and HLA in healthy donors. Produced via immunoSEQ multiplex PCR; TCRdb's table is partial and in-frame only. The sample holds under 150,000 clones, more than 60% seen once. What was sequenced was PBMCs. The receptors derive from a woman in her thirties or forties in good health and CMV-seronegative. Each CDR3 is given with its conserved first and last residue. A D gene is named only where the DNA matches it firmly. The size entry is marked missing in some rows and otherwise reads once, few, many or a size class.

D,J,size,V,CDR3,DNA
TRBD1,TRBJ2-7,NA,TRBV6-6,CASSSGQGGEQYF,TGTGCCAGCAGTTCGGGACAGGGCGGCGAGCAGTACTTC
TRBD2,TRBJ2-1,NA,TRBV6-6,CASRPRASGSLDEQFF,TGTGCCAGCAGGCCGAGGGCTAGCGGGAGTCTCGATGAGCAGTTCTTC
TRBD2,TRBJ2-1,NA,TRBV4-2,CASSHLAGGIYNEQFF,TGTGCCAGCAGCCACCTAGCGGGAGGTATATACAATGAGCAGTTCTTC
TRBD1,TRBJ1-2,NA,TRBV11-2,CASSSWTGESYGYTF,TGTGCCAGCAGCTCCTGGACAGGGGAAAGCTATGGCTACACCTTC
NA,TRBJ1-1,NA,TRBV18,CASSPQAQGGTEAFF,TGTGCCAGCTCACCACAGGCGCAGGGCGGCACTGAAGCTTTCTTT
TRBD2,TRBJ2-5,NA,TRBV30,CAWGGPSGGAVETQYF,TGTGCCTGGGGGGGTCCTAGCGGGGGGGCCGTTGAGACCCAGTACTTC
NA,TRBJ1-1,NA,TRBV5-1,CASSLIGSGTEAFF,TGCGCCAGCAGCTTAATCGGCTCGGGCACTGAAGCTTTCTTT
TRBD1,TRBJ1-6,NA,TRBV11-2,CASSLGTGNSPLHF,TGTGCCAGCAGCTTAGGGACAGGCAATTCACCCCTCCACTTT
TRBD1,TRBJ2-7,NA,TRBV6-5,CASSYDRDYEQYF,TGTGCCAGCAGTTACGACAGGGACTACGAGCAGTACTTC
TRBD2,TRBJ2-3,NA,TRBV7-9,CASSSPDLLAGATDTQYF,TGTGCCAGCAGCTCCCCAGATTTACTAGCGGGAGCGACAGATACGCAGTATTTT
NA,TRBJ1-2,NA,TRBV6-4,CASSVLFSQGSDGYTF,TGTGCCAGCAGTGTCCTTTTTTCTCAGGGAAGTGATGGCTACACCTTC
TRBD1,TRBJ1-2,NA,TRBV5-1,CASSLGTGDDYGYTF,TGCGCCAGCAGCTTAGGAACAGGGGATGACTATGGCTACACCTTC
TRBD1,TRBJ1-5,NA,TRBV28,CASSRGTGGPQHF,TGTGCCAGCAGTCGTGGGACAGGGGGGCCCCAGCATTTT
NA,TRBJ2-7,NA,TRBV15,CATTYSGGGLYEQYF,TGTGCCACCACCTACTCTGGGGGGGGCCTGTACGAGCAGTACTTC
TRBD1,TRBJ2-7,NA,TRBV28,CASSWGTGDYEQYF,TGTGCCAGCAGTTGGGGGACAGGGGACTACGAGCAGTACTTC
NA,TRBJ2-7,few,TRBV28,CASSLTGFEQYF,TGTGCCAGCAGTTTAACAGGGTTCGAGCAGTACTTC
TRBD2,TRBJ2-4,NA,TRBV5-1,CASSRPGGAGKNIQYF,TGCGCCAGCAGCCGGCCCGGGGGGGCAGGCAAAAACATTCAGTACTTC
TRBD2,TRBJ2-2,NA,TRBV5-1,CASSSGLAGNTGELFF,TGCGCCAGCAGCTCGGGACTAGCGGGGAACACCGGGGAGCTGTTTTTT
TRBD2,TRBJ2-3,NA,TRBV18,CASSPLPTSHSSTDTQYF,TGTGCCAGCTCACCTCTCCCGACTAGCCACTCTAGCACAGATACGCAGTATTTT
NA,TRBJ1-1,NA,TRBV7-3,CASSSGEGGGAFF,TGTGCCAGCAGCTCAGGGGAGGGTGGCGGAGCTTTCTTT
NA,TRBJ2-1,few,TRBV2,CASREGGANSYNEQFF,TGTGCCAGCAGGGAGGGAGGCGCCAACTCCTACAATGAGCAGTTCTTC
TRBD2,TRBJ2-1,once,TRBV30,CAWTSPSGCQFF,TGTGCCTGGACTTCTCCTAGCGGGTGTCAGTTCTTC
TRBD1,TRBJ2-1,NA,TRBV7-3,CASSSDGTGALEQFF,TGTGCCAGCAGCTCAGACGGGACAGGGGCTCTGGAGCAGTTCTTC